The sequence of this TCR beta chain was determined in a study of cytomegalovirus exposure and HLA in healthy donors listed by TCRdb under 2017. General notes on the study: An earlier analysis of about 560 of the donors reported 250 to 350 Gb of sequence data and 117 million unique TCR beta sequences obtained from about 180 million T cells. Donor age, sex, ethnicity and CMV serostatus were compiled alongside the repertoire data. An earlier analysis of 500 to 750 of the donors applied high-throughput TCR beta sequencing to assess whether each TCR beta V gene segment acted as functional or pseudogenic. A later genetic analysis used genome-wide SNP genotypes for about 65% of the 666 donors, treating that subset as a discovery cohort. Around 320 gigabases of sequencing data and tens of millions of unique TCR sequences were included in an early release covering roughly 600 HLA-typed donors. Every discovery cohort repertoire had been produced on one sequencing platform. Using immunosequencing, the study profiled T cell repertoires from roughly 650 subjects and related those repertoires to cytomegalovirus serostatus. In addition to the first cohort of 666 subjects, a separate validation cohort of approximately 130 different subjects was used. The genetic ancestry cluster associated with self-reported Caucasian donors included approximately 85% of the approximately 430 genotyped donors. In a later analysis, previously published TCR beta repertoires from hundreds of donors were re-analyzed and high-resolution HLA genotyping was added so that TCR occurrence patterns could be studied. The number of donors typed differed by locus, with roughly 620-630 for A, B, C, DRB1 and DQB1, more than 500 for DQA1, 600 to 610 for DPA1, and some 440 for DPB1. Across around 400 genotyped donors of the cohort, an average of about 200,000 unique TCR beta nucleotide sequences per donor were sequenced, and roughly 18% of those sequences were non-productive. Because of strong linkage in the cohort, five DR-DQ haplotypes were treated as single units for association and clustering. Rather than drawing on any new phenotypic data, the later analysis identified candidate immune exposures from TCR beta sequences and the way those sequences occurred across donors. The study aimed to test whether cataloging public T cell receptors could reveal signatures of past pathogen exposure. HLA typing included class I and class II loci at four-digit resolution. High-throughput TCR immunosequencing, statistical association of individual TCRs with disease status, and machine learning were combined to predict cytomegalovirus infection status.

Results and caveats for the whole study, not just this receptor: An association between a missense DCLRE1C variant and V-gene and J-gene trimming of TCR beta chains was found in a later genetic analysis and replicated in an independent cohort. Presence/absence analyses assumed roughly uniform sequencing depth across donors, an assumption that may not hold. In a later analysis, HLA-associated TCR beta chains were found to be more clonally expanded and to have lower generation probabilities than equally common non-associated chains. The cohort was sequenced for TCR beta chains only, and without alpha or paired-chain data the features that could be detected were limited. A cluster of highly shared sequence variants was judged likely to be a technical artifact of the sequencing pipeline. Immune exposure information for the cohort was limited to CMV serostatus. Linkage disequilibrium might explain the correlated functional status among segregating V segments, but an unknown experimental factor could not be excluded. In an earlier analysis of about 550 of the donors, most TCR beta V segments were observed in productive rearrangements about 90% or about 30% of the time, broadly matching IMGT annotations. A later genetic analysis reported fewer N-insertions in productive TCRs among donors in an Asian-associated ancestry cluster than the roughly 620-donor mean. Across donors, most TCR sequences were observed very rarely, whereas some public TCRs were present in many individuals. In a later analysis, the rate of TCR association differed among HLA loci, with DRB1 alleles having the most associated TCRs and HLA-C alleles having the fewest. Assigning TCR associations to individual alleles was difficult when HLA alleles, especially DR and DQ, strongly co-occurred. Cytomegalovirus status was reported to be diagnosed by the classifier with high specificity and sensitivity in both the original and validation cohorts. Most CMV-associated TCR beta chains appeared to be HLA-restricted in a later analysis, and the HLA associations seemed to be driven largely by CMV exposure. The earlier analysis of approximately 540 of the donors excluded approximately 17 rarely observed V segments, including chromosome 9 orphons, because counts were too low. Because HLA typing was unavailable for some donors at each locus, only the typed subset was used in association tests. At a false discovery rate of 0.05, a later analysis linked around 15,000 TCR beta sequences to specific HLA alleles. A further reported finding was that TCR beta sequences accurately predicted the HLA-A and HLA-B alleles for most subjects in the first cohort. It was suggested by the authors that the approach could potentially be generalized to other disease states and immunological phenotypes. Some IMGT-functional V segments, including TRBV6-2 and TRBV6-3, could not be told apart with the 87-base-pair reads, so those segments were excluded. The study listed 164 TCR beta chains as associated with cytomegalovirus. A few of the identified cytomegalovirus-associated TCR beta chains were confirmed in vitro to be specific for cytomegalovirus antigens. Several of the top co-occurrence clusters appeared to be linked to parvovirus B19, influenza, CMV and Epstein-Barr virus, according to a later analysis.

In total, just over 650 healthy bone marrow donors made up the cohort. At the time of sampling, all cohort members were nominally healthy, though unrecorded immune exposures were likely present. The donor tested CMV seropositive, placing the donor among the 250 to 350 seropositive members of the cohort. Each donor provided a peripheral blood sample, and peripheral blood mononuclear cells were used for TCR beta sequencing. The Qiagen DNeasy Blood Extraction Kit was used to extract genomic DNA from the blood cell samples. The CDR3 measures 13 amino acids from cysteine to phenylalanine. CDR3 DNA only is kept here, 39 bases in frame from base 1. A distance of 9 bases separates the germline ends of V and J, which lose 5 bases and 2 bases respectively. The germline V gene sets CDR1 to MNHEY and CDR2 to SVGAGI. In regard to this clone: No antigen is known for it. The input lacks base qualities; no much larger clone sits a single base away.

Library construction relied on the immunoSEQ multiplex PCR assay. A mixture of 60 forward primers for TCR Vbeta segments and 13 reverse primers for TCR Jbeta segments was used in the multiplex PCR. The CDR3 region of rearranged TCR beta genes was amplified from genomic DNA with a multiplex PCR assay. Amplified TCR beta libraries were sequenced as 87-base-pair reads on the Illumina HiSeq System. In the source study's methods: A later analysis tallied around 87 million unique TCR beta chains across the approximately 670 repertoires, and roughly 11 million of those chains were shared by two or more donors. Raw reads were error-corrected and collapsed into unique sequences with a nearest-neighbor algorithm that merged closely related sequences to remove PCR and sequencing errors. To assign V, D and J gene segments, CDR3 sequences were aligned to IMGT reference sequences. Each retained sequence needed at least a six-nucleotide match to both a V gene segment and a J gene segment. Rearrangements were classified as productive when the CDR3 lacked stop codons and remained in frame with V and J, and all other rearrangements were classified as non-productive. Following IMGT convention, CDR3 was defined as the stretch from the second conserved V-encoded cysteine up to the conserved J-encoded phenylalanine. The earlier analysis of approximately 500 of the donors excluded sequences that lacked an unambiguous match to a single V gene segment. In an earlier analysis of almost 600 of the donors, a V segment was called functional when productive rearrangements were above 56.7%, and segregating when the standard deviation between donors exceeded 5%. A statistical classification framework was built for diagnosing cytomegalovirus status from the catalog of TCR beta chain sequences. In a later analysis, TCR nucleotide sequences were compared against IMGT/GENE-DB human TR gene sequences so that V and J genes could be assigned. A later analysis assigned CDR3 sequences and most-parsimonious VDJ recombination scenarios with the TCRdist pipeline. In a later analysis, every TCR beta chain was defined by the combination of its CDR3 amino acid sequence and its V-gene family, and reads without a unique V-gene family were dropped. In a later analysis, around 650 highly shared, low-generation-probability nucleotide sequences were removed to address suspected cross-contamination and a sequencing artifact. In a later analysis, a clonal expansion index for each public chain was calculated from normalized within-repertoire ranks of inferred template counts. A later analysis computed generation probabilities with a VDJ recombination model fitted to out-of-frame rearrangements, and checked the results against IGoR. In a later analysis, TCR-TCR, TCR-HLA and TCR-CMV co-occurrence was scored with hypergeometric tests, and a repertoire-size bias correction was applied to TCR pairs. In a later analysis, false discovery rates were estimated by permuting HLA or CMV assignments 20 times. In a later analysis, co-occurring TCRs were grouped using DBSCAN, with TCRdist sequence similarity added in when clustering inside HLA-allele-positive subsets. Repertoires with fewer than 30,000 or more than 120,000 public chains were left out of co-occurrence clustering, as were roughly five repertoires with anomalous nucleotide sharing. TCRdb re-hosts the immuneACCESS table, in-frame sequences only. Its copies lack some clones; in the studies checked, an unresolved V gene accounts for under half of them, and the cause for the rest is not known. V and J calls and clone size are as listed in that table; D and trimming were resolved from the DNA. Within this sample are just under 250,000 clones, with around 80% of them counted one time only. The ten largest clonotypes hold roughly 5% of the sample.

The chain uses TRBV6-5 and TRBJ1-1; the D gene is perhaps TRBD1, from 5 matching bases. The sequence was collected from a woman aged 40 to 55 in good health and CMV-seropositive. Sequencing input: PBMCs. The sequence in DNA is TGTGCCAGCAGTAACAGGCGAAACACTGAAGCTTTCTTT. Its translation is CASSNRRNTEAFF.